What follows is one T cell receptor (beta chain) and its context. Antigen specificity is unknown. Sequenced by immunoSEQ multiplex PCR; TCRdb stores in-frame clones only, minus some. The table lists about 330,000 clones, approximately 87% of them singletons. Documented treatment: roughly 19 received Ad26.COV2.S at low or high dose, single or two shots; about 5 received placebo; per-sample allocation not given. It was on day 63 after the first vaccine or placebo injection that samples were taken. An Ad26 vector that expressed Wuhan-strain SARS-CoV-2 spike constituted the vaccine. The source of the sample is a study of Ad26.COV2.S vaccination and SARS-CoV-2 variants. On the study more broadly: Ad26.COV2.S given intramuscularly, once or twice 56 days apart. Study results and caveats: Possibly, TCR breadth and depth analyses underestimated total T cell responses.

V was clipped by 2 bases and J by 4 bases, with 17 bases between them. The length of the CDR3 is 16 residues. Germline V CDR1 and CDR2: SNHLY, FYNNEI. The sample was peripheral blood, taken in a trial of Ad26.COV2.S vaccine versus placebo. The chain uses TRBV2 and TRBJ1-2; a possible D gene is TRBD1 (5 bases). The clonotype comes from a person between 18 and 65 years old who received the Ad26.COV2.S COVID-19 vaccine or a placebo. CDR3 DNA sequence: TGTGCCAGCAGTGAATCGAGGGACCCAATCCGCTATGGCTACACCTTC. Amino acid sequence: CASSESRDPIRYGYTF.